This T cell receptor (beta chain) appears in the sequencing data of a study of shared clonotypes between healthy human individuals (dated by TCRdb to 2020 to 2022). About the full investigation: The cohort comprised a couple of women and a few men aged 18 to 49 years. For each donor, three plates each were used for CD4 naive and CD4 memory, two plates were used for CD8 naive, and one plate was used for CD8 memory. Blood TCR repertoires of five healthy adults were deeply sequenced to estimate repertoire size and the extent of clonotype sharing between individuals. Libraries were prepared and TCR repertoires were sequenced by different laboratories using diverse techniques, in order to increase sequencing depth and limit assay-specific biases. Each donor's leukapheresis produced roughly between about 0.9 and 9.5 billion PBMCs. Results and caveats for the whole study, not just this receptor: Compared with non-shared clonotypes, the clonotypes found in all four sorted-subset donors had higher generation probabilities. Rarefaction of sorted-subset datasets indicated incomplete sequencing despite the large sequencing depth. Only blood was sampled, and tissue TCR repertoires likely differ from those in blood. Because the study included only a small number of donors, the genetic and exposure-history diversity represented was limited. Pairwise subsampling indicated that sequencing depth was expected to affect the degree of clonotype sharing among donors. Across a handful of donors, around 5% of naive CD4, roughly 3.5% of naive CD8, roughly 2.3% of memory CD4, and approximately 0.4% of memory CD8 clonotypes were shared. Estimated clonotype richness was generally larger for naive than for memory subsets.

From the germline V gene, CDR1 is KGHSH and CDR2 is LQKENI. Including the terminal cysteine and phenylalanine, the CDR3 comprises 14 residues. The kept DNA is CDR3 alone, 42 bases in frame from the first base. Compared with germline, V lacks 6 bases and J lacks 5 bases; bases without a gene match: 7. CD8 naive samples consisted of CD45RO-negative cells that were positively selected for CCR7, yielding a CD45RA+CCR7+ population without TemRA cells. The donors were healthy, HIV-negative adults with no recently reported acute infections or vaccinations. All donors were Caucasian adults living in Nashville, Tennessee, USA. Blood was collected by leukapheresis, and PBMCs were isolated by Ficoll-Histopaque density gradient centrifugation and then cryopreserved in liquid nitrogen vapor phase. Analytical flow cytometry was used to check the purity and quantity of every magnetically sorted T cell population. Each sorted fraction had its genomic DNA isolated and then quantified by UV absorbance on a Nanodrop 2000c.

Using the deep immunoSEQ assay, multiplex PCR amplified TCR CDR3 regions from genomic DNA. Extracted genomic DNA from each cell subset was spread evenly across all wells of several immunoSEQ 96-well plates, with each plate serving as a replicate. For sorted subsets, roughly 200 ng of genomic DNA, equivalent to 30,000 or so T cell genomes, went into each replicate PCR. The purified libraries were quantified using a Qubit 3.0 fluorometer, sized with a Bioanalyzer 2100, and then quantified again using the KAPA Library Quantification kit. Each immunoSEQ 96-well plate was sequenced on its own single-read 150-cycle Illumina NextSeq 550 flow cell. In the source study's methods: Because the immunoSEQ output held only junctional sequences and lacked quality scores, the filtering could not match the filtering applied to full-length reads. To assign V/J genes and CDR3, sequences were annotated against IMGT germline references using PyIR, a Python wrapper for IgBLAST v1.9. Reads with weak V/J assignments (E-value above 1e-6), missing CDR3, stop codons, out-of-frame junctions, or ambiguous translated residues were removed. V3J clonotypes were defined by identical inferred V gene, J gene, and CDR3 amino acid sequence. To compute the percentage overlap between repertoires, the number of shared unique clonotypes was divided by the size of the smaller repertoire. RTK rarefaction, the Chao1 estimator, and Recon v2.1 estimates of unobserved clonotypes were used to assess repertoire richness. For all TCRbeta clonotypes obtained by the gDNA method from a handful of donors, generation probabilities were computed with OLGA. The table comes from immuneACCESS by way of TCRdb, which keeps in-frame sequences with V and J called. Part of the clones is missing from these tables; in studies checked, under half for an unresolved V gene and the rest for unknown reasons. That table furnishes V, J and clone size, whereas the DNA furnished D and trimming. A total of under 2,000,000 clones appear in this sample, around 96% of them only once. The biggest ten clones account for 1% to 1.5% of the sample.

For this clone: Its antigen remains undetermined. The sample holds no much larger clone one base away, and base qualities are not on file.

The sequence came from a man aged 18 to 29 in good health. Sequenced material: naive CD8+ T cells sorted from blood. Explained via the paper, the cell subset or site label denotes: CD45RA+CCR7+. The chain employs TRBV18 and TRBJ2-7; 10 bases in between match TRBD2. Read as DNA, the sequence is TGTGCCAGCTCCACTAGCGGGGTTATCGACGAGCAGTACTTC. Its protein is CASSTSGVIDEQYF.